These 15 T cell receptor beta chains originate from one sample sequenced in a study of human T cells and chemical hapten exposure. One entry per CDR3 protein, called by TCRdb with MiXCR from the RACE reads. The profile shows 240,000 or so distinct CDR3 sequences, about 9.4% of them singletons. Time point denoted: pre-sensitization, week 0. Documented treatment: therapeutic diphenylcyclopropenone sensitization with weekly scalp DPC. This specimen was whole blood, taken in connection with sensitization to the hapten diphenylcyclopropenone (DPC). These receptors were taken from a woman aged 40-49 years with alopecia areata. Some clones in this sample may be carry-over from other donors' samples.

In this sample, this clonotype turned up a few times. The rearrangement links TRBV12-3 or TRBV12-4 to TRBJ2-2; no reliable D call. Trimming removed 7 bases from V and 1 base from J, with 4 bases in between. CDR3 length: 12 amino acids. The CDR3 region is CASNGNTGELFF. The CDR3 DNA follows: TGTGCCAGCAACGGGAACACCGGGGAGCTGTTTTTT.

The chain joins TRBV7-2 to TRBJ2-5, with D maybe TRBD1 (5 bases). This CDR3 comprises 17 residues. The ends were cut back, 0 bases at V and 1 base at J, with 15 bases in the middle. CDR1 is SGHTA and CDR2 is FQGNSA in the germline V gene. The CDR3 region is CASSLAEGVPGQETQYF. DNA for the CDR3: TGTGCCAGCAGCTTAGCTGAAGGGGTGCCCGGCCAAGAGACCCAGTACTTC.

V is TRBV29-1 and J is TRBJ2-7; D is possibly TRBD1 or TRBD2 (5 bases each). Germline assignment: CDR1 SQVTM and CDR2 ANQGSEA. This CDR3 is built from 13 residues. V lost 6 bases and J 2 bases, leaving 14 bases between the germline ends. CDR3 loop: CSVIEQGPYEQYF. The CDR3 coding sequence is TGCAGCGTGATAGAGCAGGGACCCTACGAGCAGTACTTC.

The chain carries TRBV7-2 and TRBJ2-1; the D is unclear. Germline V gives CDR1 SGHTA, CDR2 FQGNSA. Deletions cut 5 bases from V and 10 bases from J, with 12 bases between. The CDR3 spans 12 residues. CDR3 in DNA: TGTGCCAGCAGCCAAAGGCGCGGAGAGCAGTTCTTC. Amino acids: CASSQRRGEQFF. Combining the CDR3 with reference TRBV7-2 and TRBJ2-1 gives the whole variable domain GAGVSQSPSNKVTEKGKDVELRCDPISGHTALYWYRQSLGQGLEFLIYFQGNSAPDKSGLPSDRFSAERTGGSVSTLTIQRTQQEDSAVYLCASSQRRGEQFFGPGTRLTVL.

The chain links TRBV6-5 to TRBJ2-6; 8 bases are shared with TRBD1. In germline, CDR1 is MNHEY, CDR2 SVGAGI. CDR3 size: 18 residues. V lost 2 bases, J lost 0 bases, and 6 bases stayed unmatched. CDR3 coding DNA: TGTGCCAGCAGTTACATGGCAGGGGGCCACTCTGGGGCCAACGTCCTGACTTTC. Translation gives CASSYMAGGHSGANVLTF.

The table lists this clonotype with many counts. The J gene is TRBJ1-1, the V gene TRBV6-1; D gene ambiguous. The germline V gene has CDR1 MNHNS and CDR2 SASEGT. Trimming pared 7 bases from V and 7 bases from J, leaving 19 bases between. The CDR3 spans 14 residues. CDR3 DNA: TGTGCCAGCAAAGAGGGTGATTGGAGAGGTGAAGCTTTCTTT. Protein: CASKEGDWRGEAFF.

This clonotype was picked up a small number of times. The CDR3 DNA reads TGTGCCAGCAGTGCGGGACAGGCCTACGAGCAGTACTTC. Amino acids: CASSAGQAYEQYF. The chain couples TRBV6-5 to TRBJ2-7, with 8 bases identical to TRBD1. Per the germline V gene, CDR1 is MNHEY and CDR2 is SVGAGI. With V trimmed by 5 bases and J by 2 bases, 2 bases remained unmatched. This CDR3 spans 13 amino acids.

DNA for the CDR3: TGCGCCAGCAGCTTAGGGCCGTCGTGGAATGAGCAGTTCTTC. This gives the protein CASSLGPSWNEQFF. V gene TRBV5-1 combines with J gene TRBJ2-1, with D hard to call. Between the trimmed V and J ends, which lost 2 bases and 7 bases, there was a span of 13 bases. Per germline, CDR1 SGHRS and CDR2 YFSETQ. CDR3 length: 14 amino acids.

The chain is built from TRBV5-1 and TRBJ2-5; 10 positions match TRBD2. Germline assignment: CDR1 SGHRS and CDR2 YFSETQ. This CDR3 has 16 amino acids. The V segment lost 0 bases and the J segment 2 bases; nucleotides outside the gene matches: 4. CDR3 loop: CASSLALAGEQETQYF. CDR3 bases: TGCGCCAGCAGCTTGGCCCTAGCGGGAGAGCAAGAGACCCAGTACTTC.

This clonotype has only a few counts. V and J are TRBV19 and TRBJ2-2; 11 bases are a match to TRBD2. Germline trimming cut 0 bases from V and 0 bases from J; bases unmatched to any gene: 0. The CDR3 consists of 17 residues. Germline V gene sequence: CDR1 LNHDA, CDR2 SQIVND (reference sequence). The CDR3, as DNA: TGTGCCAGTAGTATAGAGGGACTAGCGGCGAACACCGGGGAGCTGTTTTTT. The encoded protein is CASSIEGLAANTGELFF.

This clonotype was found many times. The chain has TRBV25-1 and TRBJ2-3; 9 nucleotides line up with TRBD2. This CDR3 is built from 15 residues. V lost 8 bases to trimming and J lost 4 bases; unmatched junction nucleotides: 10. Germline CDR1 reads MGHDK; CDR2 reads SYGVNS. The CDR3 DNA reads TGTGCCAGCGCCAAGGTAGCGGGAGAGGCAGATACGCAGTATTTT. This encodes CASAKVAGEADTQYF.

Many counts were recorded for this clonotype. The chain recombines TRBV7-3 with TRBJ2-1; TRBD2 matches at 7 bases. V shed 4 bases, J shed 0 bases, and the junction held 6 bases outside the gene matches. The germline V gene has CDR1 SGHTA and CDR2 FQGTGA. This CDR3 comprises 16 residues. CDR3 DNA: TGTGCCAGCAGCTCTTTGCTAGCGGACTCCTACAATGAGCAGTTCTTC. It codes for CASSSLLADSYNEQFF.

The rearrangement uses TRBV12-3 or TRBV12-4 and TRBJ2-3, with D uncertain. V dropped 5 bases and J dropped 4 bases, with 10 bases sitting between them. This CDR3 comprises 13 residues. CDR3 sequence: CASSPHPPDTQYF. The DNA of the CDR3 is TGTGCCAGCAGTCCTCACCCCCCAGATACGCAGTATTTT.

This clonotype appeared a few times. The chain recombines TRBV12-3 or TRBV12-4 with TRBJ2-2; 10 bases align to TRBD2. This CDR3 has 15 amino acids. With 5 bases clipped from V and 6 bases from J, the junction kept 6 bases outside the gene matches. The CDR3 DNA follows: TGTGCCAGCAGTCGAGCGGGAGGGCCCGCCGGGGAGCTGTTTTTT. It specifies CASSRAGGPAGELFF.

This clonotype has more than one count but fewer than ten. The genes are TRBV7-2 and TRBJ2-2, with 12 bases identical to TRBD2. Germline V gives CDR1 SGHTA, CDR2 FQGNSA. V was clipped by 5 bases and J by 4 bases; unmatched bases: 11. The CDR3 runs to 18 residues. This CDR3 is CASSLRGLAGGGTGELFF. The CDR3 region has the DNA TGTGCCAGCAGCCTACGAGGGCTAGCGGGAGGGGGCACCGGGGAGCTGTTTTTT.